The clone carrying this T cell receptor (beta chain) is medium-sized (0.01 to 0.1%). The antigen remains undetermined. The sample originates from a study of T and B cells in COVID-19 patients. Study summary: Median age was about 30 years in the recovered cohort and around 64 years in the active-infection cohort. Study-wide results and limits: Patients with COVID-19 reportedly showed strongly skewed T cell receptor beta variable and joining gene usage. Clonality of TRB repertoires was high in active COVID-19; recovery brought above-healthy diversity and richness. Few blood samples existed from mildly ill patients during symptoms or early in severe cases.

V dropped 5 bases and J dropped 1 base, with 20 bases sitting between them. The CDR3 loop spans 17 amino acids. From germline, CDR1 is MNHEY and CDR2 SVGAGI. Each TRB amplification used about 250-550 ng of genomic DNA from blood. BIOMED2 TRB-A/B primer pools were used in multiplex TRB PCR. TCRdb called the multiplex PCR reads again in MiXCR, with one record for every CDR3 protein. The table lists around 10,000 distinct CDR3 sequences, under 30% of them singletons. This sequence originates from a human donor who had recovered from COVID-19. This chain joins TRBV6-5 and TRBJ2-5; maybe TRBD2 (6 bases). The sample taken for sequencing was blood. CDR3 DNA sequence: TGTGCCAGCAGTCGCCAACGACTAGTACGGGGCCAAGAGACCCAGTACTTC. The encoded protein is CASSRQRLVRGQETQYF.